The rows below give T cell receptor beta chains drawn from one sample of a study of shared clonotypes between healthy human individuals. Sequencing was performed with immunoSEQ multiplex PCR; in TCRdb, only in-frame clones are kept and a portion is missing. The table includes roughly 810,000 clones, about 96% detected once. Specimen: naive CD8+ T cells sorted from blood. Receptor source: a man under 40 in good health. Each CDR3 is given with its conserved first and last residue. A D gene is named only where the DNA matches it firmly. Only part of the rows carry a size: once, few, many, or a class if the clone is expanded.

J gene: TRBJ1-2; D gene: .; V gene: TRBV7-9; clone size: .; CDR3 DNA: TGTGCCAGCAGCTTAGAGTCCGATACTAACTATGGCTACACCTTC; CDR3 protein: CASSLESDTNYGYTF
J gene: TRBJ2-7; D gene: .; V gene: TRBV11-2; clone size: once; CDR3 DNA: TGTGCCAGCAGCTTTGGGGTCGAGCAGTACTTC; CDR3 protein: CASSFGVEQYF
J gene: TRBJ1-1; D gene: .; V gene: TRBV27; clone size: .; CDR3 DNA: TGTGCCAGCAGTTTAATCGGGGGGAGGAACACTGAAGCTTTCTTT; CDR3 protein: CASSLIGGRNTEAFF
J gene: TRBJ2-7; D gene: .; V gene: TRBV6-5; clone size: .; CDR3 DNA: TGTGCCAGCCAGGACACCCGCCGGGACGAGCAGTACTTC; CDR3 protein: CASQDTRRDEQYF
J gene: TRBJ1-1; D gene: .; V gene: TRBV6-1; clone size: .; CDR3 DNA: TGTGCCAGCAGTGAAGCTGGGAGAACCTCAGGGGACACTGAAGCTTTCTTT; CDR3 protein: CASSEAGRTSGDTEAFF
J gene: TRBJ2-2; D gene: .; V gene: TRBV6-5; clone size: .; CDR3 DNA: TGTGCCAGCAGTTATAGGACAGAGAACACCGGGGAGCTGTTTTTT; CDR3 protein: CASSYRTENTGELFF
J gene: TRBJ2-7; D gene: .; V gene: TRBV15; clone size: .; CDR3 DNA: TGTGCCACCAGCAGAGATGGTACAGGTCCTGCCTACGAGCAGTACTTC; CDR3 protein: CATSRDGTGPAYEQYF
J gene: TRBJ2-1; D gene: .; V gene: TRBV14; clone size: .; CDR3 DNA: TGTGCCAGCAGCCAAGCCGGCCTACCCAGGAACGTACGGCAGTTCTTC; CDR3 protein: CASSQAGLPRNVRQFF
J gene: TRBJ2-3; D gene: TRBD1; V gene: TRBV4-3; clone size: .; CDR3 DNA: TGCGCCAGCAGCCAAGATCGGGGACAGGGGCTGCAAAGCACAGATACGCAGTATTTT; CDR3 protein: CASSQDRGQGLQSTDTQYF
J gene: TRBJ1-2; D gene: .; V gene: TRBV5-1; clone size: .; CDR3 DNA: TGCGCCAGCACCGGTGAAGGGGGTAACTATGGCTACACCTTC; CDR3 protein: CASTGEGGNYGYTF
J gene: TRBJ1-4; D gene: TRBD1; V gene: TRBV6-1; clone size: .; CDR3 DNA: TGTGCCAGCAGCGACGACCGGGACAGGATTGAAAAACTGTTTTTT; CDR3 protein: CASSDDRDRIEKLFF
J gene: TRBJ1-1; D gene: .; V gene: TRBV27; clone size: .; CDR3 DNA: TGTGCCAGCGCCCGGGGCACTGAAGCTTTCTTT; CDR3 protein: CASARGTEAFF
J gene: TRBJ2-1; D gene: TRBD2; V gene: TRBV15; clone size: once; CDR3 DNA: TGTGCCACCAGCAGCGTTATAGCGGGTGGATACAATGAGCAGTTCTTC; CDR3 protein: CATSSVIAGGYNEQFF
J gene: TRBJ2-7; D gene: .; V gene: TRBV7-8; clone size: .; CDR3 DNA: TGTGCCAGCAGCTCAATTCTGTACGAGCAGTACTTC; CDR3 protein: CASSSILYEQYF
J gene: TRBJ2-2; D gene: .; V gene: TRBV6-5; clone size: .; CDR3 DNA: TGTGCCAGCAGTGGTTGGACAGTGTCGCACGGGGAGCTGTTTTTT; CDR3 protein: CASSGWTVSHGELFF